The 27 T cell receptor beta chains below were found in one sample sequenced in a study of T cells in Graves' hyperthyroidism and ophthalmopathy. Researchers amplified the TCR beta CDR3 regions from RNA transcripts. First-round RT-PCR with HTBI primers amplified the TCR CDR3 region. MiXCR, applied by TCRdb to the multiplex PCR reads, yields one record per CDR3 protein. The sample comprises hundreds of thousands of distinct CDR3 sequences, 14% of which are singletons, and roughly 10% rests with the top ten. Sequencing was carried out using blood. Source of these receptors: a woman aged 18-29 years with Graves' hyperthyroidism.

This clonotype was seen ten or more times. The chain links TRBV5-1 to TRBJ2-7; the D gene is possibly TRBD2 (5 bases). CDR3 size: 13 residues. CDR1 SGHRS and CDR2 YFSETQ come from the germline V gene. Trimming removed 0 bases at V and 7 bases at J, with 11 bases between. CDR3 sequence reads: CASSLDTLAEQYF. CDR3 bases: TGCGCCAGCAGCTTGGACACTTTAGCGGAGCAGTACTTC. Filled out from reference TRBV5-1 and TRBJ2-7, the complete variable domain reads KAGVTQTPRYLIKTRGQQVTLSCSPISGHRSVSWYQQTPGQGLQFLFEYFSETQRNKGNFPGRFSGRQFSNSRSEMNVSTLELGDSALYLCASSLDTLAEQYFGPGTRLTVT.

There are a few counts of this clonotype. The chain carries TRBV2 and TRBJ2-3; D is perhaps TRBD2 (5 bases). With 4 bases removed from V and 6 bases from J, the gap between germline ends came to 11 bases. Germline V gives CDR1 SNHLY, CDR2 FYNNEI. The CDR3 sequence is 13 residues long. The CDR3 reads CASSGSERDTQYF. The CDR3 region has the DNA TGTGCCAGCAGTGGGAGTGAGCGGGATACGCAGTATTTT.

This clonotype appeared a few times. The chain is built from TRBV4-3 and TRBJ2-1, with a possible D match to TRBD2 (5 bases). The CDR3 covers 18 residues. CDR1 LGHNA and CDR2 YSLEER come from the germline V gene. Trimming stripped 1 base from V and 4 bases from J, with 20 bases between. The CDR3 nucleotides read TGCGCCAGCAGCCAAGTGGGAAGGAGGCTAGCAGGATACAATGAGCAGTTCTTC. Translated, it gives CASSQVGRRLAGYNEQFF.

This clonotype appeared many times. This chain joins TRBV6-1 and TRBJ2-5; 10 bases match TRBD2. Germline V gives CDR1 MNHNS, CDR2 SASEGT. The V segment lost 7 bases and the J segment 5 bases; nucleotides outside the gene matches: 10. This CDR3 comprises 15 residues. The chain's CDR3 is CASIKSGTSDETQYF. CDR3 nucleotide sequence: TGTGCCAGCATCAAGAGCGGGACTAGCGACGAGACCCAGTACTTC.

The chain is built from TRBV10-2 and TRBJ2-7; TRBD2 matches 11 bases. Germline trimming cut 3 bases from V and 2 bases from J; bases unmatched to any gene: 9. CDR1 is WSHSY and CDR2 is SAAADI in the germline V gene. The CDR3 length is 17 residues. The CDR3 sequence: CASSDPGLAETPYEQYF. Here the CDR3 DNA reads TGCGCCAGCAGTGATCCGGGACTAGCGGAGACCCCCTACGAGCAGTACTTC.

The chain is built from TRBV2 and TRBJ2-6; 9 bases line up with TRBD1. Germline-derived CDR1 and CDR2 are SNHLY and FYNNEI. Germline trimming cut 5 bases from V and 2 bases from J; bases unmatched to any gene: 7. CDR3 size: 17 residues. The CDR3 is CASSLSRQGAGANVLTF. DNA of the CDR3: TGTGCCAGCAGTTTATCCCGACAGGGGGCTGGGGCCAACGTCCTGACTTTC.

This clonotype was found a few times. This chain uses TRBV19 with TRBJ1-1; D is ambiguous. Trimming took 3 bases from V and 2 from J, leaving 1 base between them. Germline loops: CDR1 LNHDA, CDR2 SQIVND (reference sequence). CDR3 size: 11 residues. CDR3 nucleotides: TGTGCCAGTAGTATTAACACTGAAGCTTTCTTT. It translates to CASSINTEAFF.

This clonotype has at least ten counts. This chain joins TRBV12-3 or TRBV12-4 and TRBJ2-3; no clear D gene. Trimming took off 7 bases at V and 1 base at J, with 18 bases between the two ends. This CDR3 has 16 residues. The CDR3 DNA is TGTGCCAGCACCCCGGTTAGGTGGGAAGGCACAGATACGCAGTATTTT. Amino acid sequence: CASTPVRWEGTDTQYF.

This clonotype was detected many times. V usage is TRBV11-2 and J usage is TRBJ2-4; TRBD2 matches at 7 bases. From germline, CDR1 is SGHAT and CDR2 FQNNGV. The CDR3 has 14 amino acids. J gave up 0 bases and V 6 bases, and 2 bases lay outside the gene matches. The CDR3: CASRGEGAKNIQYF. DNA of the CDR3: TGTGCCAGCAGGGGGGAGGGAGCCAAAAACATTCAGTACTTC.

About this clonotype itself: One base away lies a much larger clone, so this may be a sequencing read error. V and J are TRBV18 and TRBJ2-7, with 7 bases lining up with TRBD2. The ends lost 2 bases at V and 3 bases at J; junction bases unmatched: 7. CDR3 size: 15 residues. The germline V gene encodes CDR1 KGHSH and CDR2 LQKENI. The CDR3 is CASSPETSPYYEQYF. In DNA form, the CDR3 reads TGTGCCAGCTCACCAGAGACTAGCCCTTACTACGAGCAGTACTTC.

This clonotype was observed a handful of times. The V and J genes are TRBV24-1 and TRBJ1-2; D gene unclear. Germline values: CDR1 KGHDR, CDR2 SFDVKD. The V and J ends lost 4 bases and 4 bases respectively, with 9 bases between them. The CDR3 length is 13 residues. CDR3 in DNA: TGTGCCACCAGTGACGGTCCTACCTATGGCTACACCTTC. Encoded protein: CATSDGPTYGYTF.

At least ten counts were recorded for this clonotype. The chain uses TRBV7-8 and TRBJ2-7; 9 nucleotides match TRBD1. The CDR3 consists of 17 residues. Germline CDR1 is SGHVS and CDR2 is FQNEAQ. Trimming at V came to 5 bases and at J to 4 bases, leaving 15 bases not matched to a gene. For the CDR3, the DNA is TGTGCCAGCAGCCCCAATCACCCGGGACAGGGACGTTACGAGCAGTACTTC. Its translation is CASSPNHPGQGRYEQYF.

This clonotype was observed at least ten times. The chain joins TRBV3-1 to TRBJ2-3; TRBD2 aligns across 7 bases. The CDR3 covers 17 residues. CDR1 is LGHDT, CDR2 YNNKEL, per germline (reference sequence). The V segment lost 3 bases and the J segment 1 base; nucleotides outside the gene matches: 10. The CDR3 here is CASSQSRGGGRTDTQYF. The DNA for the CDR3 is TGTGCCAGCAGCCAGAGCCGTGGGGGGGGACGCACAGATACGCAGTATTTT.

This clonotype was observed many times. This chain uses TRBV7-8 with TRBJ2-7; tentatively, D is TRBD1 or TRBD2 (5 bases each). Germline-derived CDR1 and CDR2 are SGHVS and FQNEAQ. V lost 7 bases and J 6 bases, leaving 19 bases between the germline ends. The CDR3 totals 14 residues. The CDR3 sequence is CASNQPPGTGEQYF. CDR3 in DNA: TGTGCCAGCAATCAACCACCCGGGACCGGCGAGCAGTACTTC. Complete variable domain (other parts from reference TRBV7-8 and TRBJ2-7): GAGVSQSPRYKVAKRGQDVALRCDPISGHVSLFWYQQALGQGPEFLTYFQNEAQLDKSGLPSDRFFAERPEGSVSTLKIQRTQQEDSAVYLCASNQPPGTGEQYFGPGTRLTVT.

This chain uses TRBV25-1 with TRBJ2-2, with D unclear. Germline lookup yields CDR1 MGHDK and CDR2 SYGVNS. The CDR3 is made up of 12 amino acids. With 3 bases removed from V and 9 bases from J, the gap between germline ends came to 8 bases. CDR3 in DNA: TGTGCCAGCAGTGAGGTCGGAAGGGAGCTGTTTTTT. Translated, it gives CASSEVGRELFF. Full variable domain (missing parts from reference TRBV25-1 and TRBJ2-2): EADIYQTPRYLVIGTGKKITLECSQTMGHDKMYWYQQDPGMELHLIHYSYGVNSTEKGDLSSESTVSRIRTEHFPLTLESARPSHTSQYLCASSEVGRELFFGEGSRLTVL.

The chain uses TRBV2 and TRBJ2-2; D gene unclear. Germline lookup yields CDR1 SNHLY and CDR2 FYNNEI. The germline V and J ends were trimmed by 4 bases and 2 bases, with 8 bases remaining between them. This CDR3 region has 14 residues. For the CDR3, the DNA is TGTGCCAGCAGTGTACTAATTAACACCGGGGAGCTGTTTTTT. Its protein is CASSVLINTGELFF.

This chain connects TRBV19 to TRBJ1-4; 7 bases fit TRBD1. The germline gives CDR1 LNHDA, CDR2 SQIVND (reference sequence). V lost 6 bases, J lost 3 bases, and 10 bases stayed unmatched. The CDR3 length is 16 residues. The CDR3: CASSLNRGWANEKLFF. CDR3 DNA: TGTGCCAGTAGCCTGAACAGGGGTTGGGCTAATGAAAAACTGTTTTTT.

V usage is TRBV29-1 and J usage is TRBJ2-7; 13 bases line up with TRBD2. This CDR3 is 14 amino acids long. The V segment lost 6 bases and the J segment 6 bases; nucleotides outside the gene matches: 8. Germline values: CDR1 SQVTM, CDR2 ANQGSEA. Written as DNA, the CDR3 is TGCAGCGTGATGGGGACTAGCGGGAACAGCGAGCAGTACTTC. Amino acid sequence: CSVMGTSGNSEQYF.

This clonotype was observed many times. The chain joins TRBV2 to TRBJ2-7; 11 nucleotides align to TRBD1. V lost 8 bases to trimming and J lost 3 bases; unmatched junction nucleotides: 6. Germline CDR1 reads SNHLY; CDR2 reads FYNNEI. The CDR3 contains 14 residues. Here the CDR3 reads CASRRTGGNYEQYF. CDR3 nucleotides: TGTGCCAGCCGACGGACAGGGGGCAACTACGAGCAGTACTTC.

This clonotype turned up a few times. The rearrangement links TRBV27 to TRBJ1-1; D unresolved. Trimming removed 5 bases at V and 0 bases at J, with 19 bases between. The CDR3 contains 17 residues. Germline lookup yields CDR1 MNHEY and CDR2 SMNVEV (reference sequence). The CDR3 here is CASSPEAPMTMNTEAFF. In DNA, the CDR3 is TGTGCCAGCAGTCCGGAAGCCCCAATGACCATGAACACTGAAGCTTTCTTT.

This clonotype appeared a few times. A much larger clone differs by one base, so this may be a read error. The chain carries TRBV11-3 and TRBJ2-1, with unresolved D. Germline V gene data show CDR1 as SGHNT and CDR2 as YENEEA. The CDR3 has 15 amino acids. In DNA, the CDR3 is TGTGCCAGCGGCTTAGATGGAGAACTTTACAATGAGCAGTTCTTC. It yields the protein CASGLDGELYNEQFF. Variable domain in full (rest from reference TRBV11-3 and TRBJ2-1): EAGVVQSPRYKIIEKKQPVAFWCNPISGHNTLYWYLQNLGQGPELLIRYENEEAVDDSQLPKDRFSAERLKGVDSTLKIQPAELGDSAVYLCASGLDGELYNEQFFGPGTRLTVL.

The V and J genes are TRBV6-2 or TRBV6-3 and TRBJ2-7, with 11 bases fitting TRBD1. V lost 6 bases and J lost 7; bases outside the gene matches: 17. The CDR3 has 17 amino acids. Germline CDR1 reads MNHEY; CDR2 reads SVGEGT. Here the CDR3 DNA reads TGTGCCAGCAGCCCCCACGGCTGGGACAGGGGGAAGGGTGAGCAGTACTTC. The encoded protein is CASSPHGWDRGKGEQYF.

This clonotype has more than one count but fewer than ten. The V call is TRBV19, the J call TRBJ2-1; tentatively, D is TRBD1 (6 bases). From germline, CDR1 is LNHDA and CDR2 SQIVND (reference sequence). The CDR3 has 14 residues. V lost 0 bases, J lost 9 bases, and 12 bases lay in between. The CDR3 DNA follows: TGTGCCAGTAGTATAGAGGGGGCGCGCGGTGAGCAGTTCTTC. This gives the protein CASSIEGARGEQFF. Full variable domain (remainder filled in from reference TRBV19 and TRBJ2-1): DGGITQSPKYLFRKEGQNVTLSCEQNLNHDAMYWYRQDPGQGLRLIYYSQIVNDFQKGDIAEGYSVSREKKESFPLTVTSAQKNPTAFYLCASSIEGARGEQFFGPGTRLTVL.

V usage is TRBV24-1 and J usage is TRBJ2-3; 10 nucleotides agree with TRBD2. CDR3 length equals 16 residues. The germline gives CDR1 KGHDR, CDR2 SFDVKD. V gave up 2 bases and J gave up 3 bases; unmatched junction bases: 4. CDR3 sequence: CATSDWTSGSTDTQYF. DNA of the CDR3: TGTGCCACCAGTGATTGGACTAGCGGATCGACAGATACGCAGTATTTT.

This clonotype was found many times. The chain recombines TRBV2 with TRBJ2-3; TRBD2 matches at 7 bases. This CDR3 spans 14 amino acids. V lost 7 bases and J lost 2; bases outside the gene matches: 6. Germline loops: CDR1 SNHLY, CDR2 FYNNEI. CDR3 residues: CASTLAVNTDTQYF. The CDR3 DNA reads as TGTGCCAGCACCCTAGCGGTAAACACAGATACGCAGTATTTT.

Ten or more counts support this clonotype. The chain has TRBV20-1 and TRBJ1-5; perhaps TRBD1 as D (6 bases). Germline CDR1 is DFQATT and CDR2 is SNEGSKA (reference sequence). The CDR3 is 14 amino acids. V lost 6 bases and J 0 bases, leaving 12 bases between the germline ends. CDR3 amino acids: CSARGGYSNQPQHF. CDR3 in DNA: TGCAGTGCCCGAGGGGGATATAGCAATCAGCCCCAGCATTTT.

This clonotype was seen at least ten times. The chain is built from TRBV10-3 and TRBJ1-1; D remains unclear. Trimming shortened V by 7 bases and J by 3 bases, and 12 bases separated the two germline ends. In germline, CDR1 is ENHRY, CDR2 SYGVKD. CDR3 length equals 13 residues. CDR3: CAITRDGDTEAFF. CDR3 DNA: TGTGCCATCACCCGCGACGGCGACACTGAAGCTTTCTTT.